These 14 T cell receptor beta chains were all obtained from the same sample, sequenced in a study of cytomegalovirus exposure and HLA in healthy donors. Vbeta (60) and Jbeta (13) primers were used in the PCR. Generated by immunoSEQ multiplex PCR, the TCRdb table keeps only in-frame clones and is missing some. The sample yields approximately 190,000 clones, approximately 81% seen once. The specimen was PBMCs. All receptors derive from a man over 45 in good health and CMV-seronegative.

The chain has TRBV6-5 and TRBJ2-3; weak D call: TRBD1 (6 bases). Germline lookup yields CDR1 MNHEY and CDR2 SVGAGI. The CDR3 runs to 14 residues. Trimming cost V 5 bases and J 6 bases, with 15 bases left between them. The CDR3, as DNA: TGTGCCAGCAGTCCCGGGACAAGGGCCGATACGCAGTATTTT. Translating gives CASSPGTRADTQYF.

As DNA, the CDR3 is TGTGCCAGCAGACAGGGGCGGAACACTGAAGCTTTCTTT. Translated: CASRQGRNTEAFF. The rearrangement joins TRBV6-5 to TRBJ1-1, with 7 bases that match TRBD1. Per germline, CDR1 MNHEY and CDR2 SVGAGI. The J segment lost 1 base and the V segment lost 6 bases, leaving 2 bases of the junction unmatched. The CDR3 spans 13 residues.

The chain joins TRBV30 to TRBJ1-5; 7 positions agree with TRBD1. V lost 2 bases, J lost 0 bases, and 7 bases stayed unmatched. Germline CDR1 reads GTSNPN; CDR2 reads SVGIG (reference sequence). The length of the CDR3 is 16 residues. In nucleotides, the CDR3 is TGTGCCTGGAGTAGGTCAGGGGGAGGTAGCAATCAGCCCCAGCATTTT. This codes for CAWSRSGGGSNQPQHF.

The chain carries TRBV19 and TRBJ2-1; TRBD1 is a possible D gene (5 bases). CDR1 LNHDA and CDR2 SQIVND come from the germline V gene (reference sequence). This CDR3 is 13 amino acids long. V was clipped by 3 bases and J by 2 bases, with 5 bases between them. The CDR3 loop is CASSMGPYNEQFF. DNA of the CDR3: TGTGCCAGTAGTATGGGGCCCTACAATGAGCAGTTCTTC.

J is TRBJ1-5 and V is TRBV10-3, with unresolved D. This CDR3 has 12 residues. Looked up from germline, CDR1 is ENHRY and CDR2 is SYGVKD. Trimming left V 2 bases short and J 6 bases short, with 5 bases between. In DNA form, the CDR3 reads TGTGCCATCAGTGAGCCCTCTCAGCCCCAGCATTTT. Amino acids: CAISEPSQPQHF.

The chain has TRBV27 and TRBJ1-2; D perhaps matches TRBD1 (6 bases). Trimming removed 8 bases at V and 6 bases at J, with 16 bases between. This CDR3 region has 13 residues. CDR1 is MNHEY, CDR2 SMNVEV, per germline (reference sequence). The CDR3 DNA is TGTGCCAGCGGGGAGACAGGTCCCCATGGCTACACCTTC. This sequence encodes CASGETGPHGYTF.

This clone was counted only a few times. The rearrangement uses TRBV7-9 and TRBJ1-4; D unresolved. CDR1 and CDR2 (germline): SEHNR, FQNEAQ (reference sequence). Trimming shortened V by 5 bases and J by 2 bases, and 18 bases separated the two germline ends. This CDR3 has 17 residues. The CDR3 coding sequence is TGTGCCAGCAGCACGAGACCCCAGGATCCCACTAATGAAAAACTGTTTTTT. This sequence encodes CASSTRPQDPTNEKLFF. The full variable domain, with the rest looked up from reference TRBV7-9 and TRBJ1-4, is DTGVSQNPRHKITKRGQNVTFRCDPISEHNRLYWYRQTLGQGPEFLTYFQNEAQLEKSRLLSDRFSAERPKGSFSTLEIQRTEQGDSAMYLCASSTRPQDPTNEKLFFGSGTQLSVL.

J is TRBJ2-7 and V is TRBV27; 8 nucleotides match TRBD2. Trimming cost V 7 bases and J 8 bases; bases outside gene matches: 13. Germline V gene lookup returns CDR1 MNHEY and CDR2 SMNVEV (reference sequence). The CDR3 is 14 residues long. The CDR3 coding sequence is TGTGCCAGCACCCTCGTGGCGGGGGGTTCAAAGCAGTACTTC. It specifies CASTLVAGGSKQYF.

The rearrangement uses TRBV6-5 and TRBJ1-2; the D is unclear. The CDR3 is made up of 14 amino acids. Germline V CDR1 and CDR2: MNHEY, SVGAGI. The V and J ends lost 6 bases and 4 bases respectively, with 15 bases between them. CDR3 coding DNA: TGTGCCAGCAGCCCAACGGGGTCGGGCTATGGCTACACCTTC. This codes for CASSPTGSGYGYTF.

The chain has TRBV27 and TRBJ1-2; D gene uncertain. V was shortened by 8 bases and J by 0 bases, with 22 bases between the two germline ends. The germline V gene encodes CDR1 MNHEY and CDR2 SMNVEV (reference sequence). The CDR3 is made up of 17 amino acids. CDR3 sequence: CASAGYPPNAANYGYTF. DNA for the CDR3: TGTGCCAGCGCTGGGTATCCGCCCAACGCGGCTAACTATGGCTACACCTTC.

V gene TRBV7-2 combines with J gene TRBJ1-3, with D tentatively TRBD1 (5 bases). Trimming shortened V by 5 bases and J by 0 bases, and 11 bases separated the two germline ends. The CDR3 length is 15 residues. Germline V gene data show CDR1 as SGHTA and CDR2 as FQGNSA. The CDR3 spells CASSVQVSSGNTIYF. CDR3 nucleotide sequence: TGTGCCAGCAGCGTACAGGTTTCCTCTGGAAACACCATATATTTT.

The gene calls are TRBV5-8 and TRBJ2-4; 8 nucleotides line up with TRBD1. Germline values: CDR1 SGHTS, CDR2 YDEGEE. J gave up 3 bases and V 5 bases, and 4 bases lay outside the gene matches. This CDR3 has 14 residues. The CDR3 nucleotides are TGTGCCAGCAGGGGGACAGGAAACAAAAACATTCAGTACTTC. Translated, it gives CASRGTGNKNIQYF.

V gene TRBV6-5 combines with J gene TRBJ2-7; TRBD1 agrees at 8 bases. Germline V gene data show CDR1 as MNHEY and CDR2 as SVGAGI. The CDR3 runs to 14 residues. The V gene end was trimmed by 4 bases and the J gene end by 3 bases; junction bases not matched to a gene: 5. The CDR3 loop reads CASSSDRGGYEQYF. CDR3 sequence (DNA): TGTGCCAGCAGTTCAGACAGGGGAGGCTACGAGCAGTACTTC.

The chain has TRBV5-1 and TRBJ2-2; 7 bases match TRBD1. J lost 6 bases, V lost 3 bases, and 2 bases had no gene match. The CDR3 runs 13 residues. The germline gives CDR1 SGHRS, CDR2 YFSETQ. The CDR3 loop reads CASSSTGPGELFF. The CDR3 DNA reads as TGCGCCAGCAGCTCGACAGGGCCCGGGGAGCTGTTTTTT.